This TCR beta chain was observed in a study of technical replicates of blood from a handful of donors. The CDR3 has 14 amino acids. Sequenced by immunoSEQ multiplex PCR; TCRdb stores in-frame clones only, minus some. The data show 60,000 to 75,000 clones, with approximately 87% seen just once and about 5% held by the top ten. This receptor was taken from a human donor in good health. Some clones in this sample may be carry-over from other donors' samples. The specimen was PBMCs. The rearrangement uses TRBV21-1 and TRBJ1-1; the table's D call, TRBD1, was not checked against the DNA. TRBV21-1 has pseudogene status. CDR3 in amino acids: CASGTGGVGTEAFF. The CDR3 DNA sequence: TGTGCCAGCGGCACAGGGGGCGTGGGCACTGAAGCTTTCTTT.